These 24 T cell receptor beta chains were all obtained from the same sample, sequenced in a study of T cells in localized non-small cell lung cancer. The assay was immunoSEQ multiplex PCR, and TCRdb's table has in-frame clones only and misses some. The sample consists of about 59,000 clones, roughly nine tenths of them appearing once. The input for sequencing was peripheral blood, taken before any cancer treatment. The origin of the receptors is a man between 40 and 70 years old with stage I lung adenocarcinoma.

This chain joins TRBV5-4 and TRBJ2-7, with a weak D call TRBD1 (5 bases). CDR3 size: 15 residues. Germline lookup yields CDR1 SGHNT and CDR2 YYREEE (reference sequence). V was pared by 0 bases and J by 0 bases, with 10 bases between. The CDR3 loop reads CASSLVVGHSYEQYF. In nucleotides, the CDR3 is TGTGCCAGCAGCTTGGTGGTGGGGCACTCCTACGAGCAGTACTTC. The full variable domain, with the rest looked up from reference TRBV5-4 and TRBJ2-7, is ETGVTQSPTHLIKTRGQQVTLRCSSQSGHNTVSWYQQALGQGPQFIFQYYREEENGRGNFPPRFSGLQFPNYSSELNVNALELDDSALYLCASSLVVGHSYEQYFGPGTRLTVT.

This clone showed up just once. The chain combines TRBV5-5 with TRBJ2-5, with D hard to call. The germline V gene has CDR1 SGHKS and CDR2 YYEKEE (reference sequence). The CDR3 runs 12 residues. With 0 bases removed from V and 4 bases from J, the gap between germline ends came to 4 bases. The CDR3 loop reads CASSLARETQYF. CDR3 DNA: TGTGCCAGCAGCTTGGCACGAGAGACCCAGTACTTC.

The rearrangement uses TRBV21-1 and TRBJ2-1; whether TRBD2, the table's D call, matches the DNA was not checked. TRBV21-1 is deemed a pseudogene. The CDR3 runs to 20 residues. For the CDR3, the DNA is TGTGCCAGCAGTAACGGGTTGGGACTAGCGGGAGGGAGCTCCTACAATGAGCAGTTCTTC. It translates to CASSNGLGLAGGSSYNEQFF.

V usage is TRBV5-1 and J usage is TRBJ2-7; 8 bases match TRBD1. J was trimmed by 2 bases and V by 0 bases; bases with no gene match: 7. This CDR3 has 16 amino acids. Looked up from germline, CDR1 is SGHRS and CDR2 is YFSETQ. The CDR3 region has the DNA TGCGCCAGCAGCTTGGCTCCGGGACAGGCTGCCTACGAGCAGTACTTC. It yields the protein CASSLAPGQAAYEQYF.

CDR3 DNA sequence: TGCGCCAGCAGCTCCACGGGTACAGGGGGAGAGACCCAGTACTTC. This translates into CASSSTGTGGETQYF. This rearrangement joins TRBV5-1 to TRBJ2-5, with 8 bases identical to TRBD1. Unmatched junction bases numbered 8, after V lost 3 bases and J lost 4 bases. The germline gives CDR1 SGHRS, CDR2 YFSETQ. The CDR3 has 15 amino acids.

This clone showed up just once. The V gene is TRBV6-5, the J gene TRBJ2-7; D is ambiguous. The length of the CDR3 is 13 residues. The germline V gene encodes CDR1 MNHEY and CDR2 SVGAGI. The V end lost 6 bases, the J end lost 6 bases, and 15 bases lay between the germline ends. The DNA of the CDR3 is TGTGCCAGCAGCATCTCATTAGCATCCGAGCAGTACTTC. Protein: CASSISLASEQYF.

The chain links TRBV7-9 to TRBJ2-6, with D hard to call. V lost 5 bases to trimming and J lost 3 bases, with 8 bases between them. The CDR3 has 14 residues. Germline lookup yields CDR1 SEHNR and CDR2 FQNEAQ (reference sequence). The CDR3 here is CASSLDLGANVLTF. The CDR3 DNA reads TGTGCCAGCAGCCTCGACCTTGGGGCCAACGTCCTGACTTTC. The full variable domain, completed using reference TRBV7-9 and TRBJ2-6, is DTGVSQNPRHKITKRGQNVTFRCDPISEHNRLYWYRQTLGQGPEFLTYFQNEAQLEKSRLLSDRFSAERPKGSFSTLEIQRTEQGDSAMYLCASSLDLGANVLTFGAGSRLTVL.

The chain has TRBV9 and TRBJ2-5, with TRBD1 matching over 12 bases. Germline assignment: CDR1 SGDLS and CDR2 YYNGEE. The CDR3 is 19 residues long. The ends lost 0 bases at V and 5 bases at J; junction bases unmatched: 14. The CDR3 protein is CASSVVLRGTGGREETQYF. DNA of the CDR3: TGTGCCAGCAGCGTAGTTTTGCGGGGGACAGGGGGCAGGGAGGAGACCCAGTACTTC. The whole variable domain, filled in from reference TRBV9 and TRBJ2-5, reads DSGVTQTPKHLITATGQRVTLRCSPRSGDLSVYWYQQSLDQGLQFLIQYYNGEERAKGNILERFSAQQFPDLHSELNLSSLELGDSALYFCASSVVLRGTGGREETQYFGPGTRLLVL.

Points on this clone: A read error may produce the germline difference seen at one junction end. The rearrangement joins TRBV7-7 to TRBJ2-7; D unresolved. The CDR3 has 13 residues. CDR1 is SSHAT, CDR2 FNYEAQ, per germline (reference sequence). CDR3 loop: CASSPERSNEQYF. In DNA form, the CDR3 reads TGTGCTAGCAGTCCCGAAAGGAGTAATGAGCAGTACTTC. Full variable domain (remainder filled in from reference TRBV7-7 and TRBJ2-7): GAGVSQSPRYKVTKRGQDVTLRCDPISSHATLYWYQQALGQGPEFLTYFNYEAQPDKSGLPSDRFSAERPEGSISTLTIQRTEQRDSAMYRCASSPERSNEQYFGPGTRLTVT.

The table lists this clone with a few counts. CDR3 nucleotides: TGTGCCAGCCAAGTCCGCGGGAGGAACGAGCAGTTCTTC. Its protein is CASQVRGRNEQFF. The chain links TRBV27 to TRBJ2-1, with 8 bases aligning to TRBD2. The CDR3 is 13 residues long. Germline CDR1 and CDR2: MNHEY and SMNVEV (reference sequence). V was clipped by 8 bases and J by 10 bases; unmatched bases: 10.

The chain couples TRBV4-1 to TRBJ2-7; the D is unclear. The V end lost 3 bases, the J end lost 3 bases, and 15 bases lay between the germline ends. The CDR3 covers 15 residues. Germline loops: CDR1 MGHRA, CDR2 YSYEKL. The CDR3 reads CASSHDGRPDYEQYF. CDR3 DNA: TGCGCCAGCAGCCATGATGGACGGCCGGACTACGAGCAGTACTTC.

The J gene is TRBJ2-4, the V gene TRBV5-5; D gene uncertain. CDR3 length equals 16 residues. From germline, CDR1 is SGHKS and CDR2 YYEKEE (reference sequence). V was cut by 0 bases and J by 5 bases, with 15 bases left in between. The CDR3 loop is CASSLAVTAIENIQYF. The DNA of the CDR3 is TGTGCCAGCAGCTTGGCCGTAACAGCTATAGAAAACATTCAGTACTTC.

The chain uses TRBV7-2 and TRBJ2-5, with D maybe TRBD2 (6 bases). Trimming cost V 5 bases and J 2 bases, with 18 bases left between them. The germline V gene has CDR1 SGHTA and CDR2 FQGNSA. This CDR3 contains 16 residues. CDR3 sequence reads: CASSLAGLAAQETQYF. The DNA of the CDR3 is TGTGCCAGCAGCCTTGCGGGCTTAGCGGCACAAGAGACCCAGTACTTC.

The rearrangement joins TRBV30 to TRBJ2-2; a possible D gene is TRBD2 (6 bases). V was shortened by 4 bases and J by 9 bases, with 18 bases between the two germline ends. CDR1 is GTSNPN and CDR2 is SVGIG in the germline V gene (reference sequence). This CDR3 region has 14 residues. This CDR3 is CAWKRAGGGRELFF. CDR3 nucleotides: TGTGCCTGGAAGCGGGCCGGAGGTGGGCGGGAGCTGTTTTTT. The full variable domain, its missing parts supplied by reference TRBV30 and TRBJ2-2, is SQTIHQWPATLVQPVGSPLSLECTVEGTSNPNLYWYRQAAGRGLQLLFYSVGIGQISSEVPQNLSASRPQDRQFILSSKKLLLSDSGFYLCAWKRAGGGRELFFGEGSRLTVL.

This clone was counted a few times. The J gene is TRBJ2-6, the V gene TRBV5-5, with 7 nucleotides matching TRBD1. J lost 2 bases, V lost 0 bases, and 5 bases had no gene match. Germline values: CDR1 SGHKS, CDR2 YYEKEE (reference sequence). This CDR3 is 17 amino acids long. Here the CDR3 DNA reads TGTGCCAGCAGCTTGGCGGGACAGCGAACTGGGGCCAACGTCCTGACTTTC. Residues: CASSLAGQRTGANVLTF.

The chain has TRBV5-1 and TRBJ1-4; D remains ambiguous. Looked up from germline, CDR1 is SGHRS and CDR2 is YFSETQ. The CDR3 consists of 15 residues. V was cut by 0 bases and J by 0 bases, with 6 bases left in between. The CDR3 protein is CASSLVGSTNEKLFF. The CDR3 coding sequence is TGCGCCAGCAGCTTGGTTGGTTCAACTAATGAAAAACTGTTTTTT. Full variable domain (rest looked up from reference TRBV5-1 and TRBJ1-4): KAGVTQTPRYLIKTRGQQVTLSCSPISGHRSVSWYQQTPGQGLQFLFEYFSETQRNKGNFPGRFSGRQFSNSRSEMNVSTLELGDSALYLCASSLVGSTNEKLFFGSGTQLSVL.

The chain carries TRBV28 and TRBJ2-7, with D uncertain. Per germline, CDR1 MDHEN and CDR2 SYDVKM. The CDR3 totals 11 residues. Trimming pared 3 bases from V and 6 bases from J, leaving 6 bases between. This chain's CDR3 is CASSLLLEQYF. CDR3 nucleotides: TGTGCCAGCAGTTTGCTTCTCGAGCAGTACTTC.

The CDR3 region is CSVVGGSYEQYF. CDR3 DNA sequence: TGCAGCGTTGTAGGCGGTTCCTACGAGCAGTACTTC. V and J are TRBV29-1 and TRBJ2-7; D is ambiguous. With 4 bases removed from V and 1 base from J, the gap between germline ends came to 8 bases. Per the germline V gene, CDR1 is SQVTM and CDR2 is ANQGSEA. This CDR3 spans 12 amino acids.

The CDR3 here is CASRSDRGGYEQYF. Here the CDR3 DNA reads TGTGCCAGCAGATCCGACAGGGGTGGCTACGAGCAGTACTTC. The chain recombines TRBV5-8 with TRBJ2-7; TRBD1 matches 8 bases. Germline values: CDR1 SGHTS, CDR2 YDEGEE. The V and J ends lost 5 bases and 3 bases, in that order; junction bases with no gene match: 7. The CDR3 has 14 residues.

The chain links TRBV5-4 to TRBJ2-7; D call uncertain. Trimming removed 2 bases at V and 5 bases at J, with 11 bases between. Per germline, CDR1 SGHNT and CDR2 YYREEE (reference sequence). The length of the CDR3 is 13 residues. CDR3 nucleotide sequence: TGTGCCAGCAGCTTTATTCCGGCCAACGAGCAGTACTTC. Protein sequence: CASSFIPANEQYF.

This sequence joins TRBV19 and TRBJ2-3, with 11 bases aligning to TRBD2. The CDR3 loop spans 16 amino acids. V lost 1 base, J lost 0 bases, and 0 bases stayed unmatched. CDR1 and CDR2 (germline): LNHDA, SQIVND (reference sequence). Written as DNA, the CDR3 is TGTGCCAGTAGTATAGGACTAGCGGGAAGCACAGATACGCAGTATTTT. Its translation is CASSIGLAGSTDTQYF.

This chain joins TRBV7-9 and TRBJ1-4; 7 bases line up with TRBD1. CDR1 and CDR2 from the germline V gene are SEHNR and FQNEAQ (reference sequence). The CDR3 loop spans 14 amino acids. V gave up 3 bases and J gave up 7 bases; unmatched junction bases: 5. The CDR3 DNA sequence: TGTGCCAGCAGCTTGCGACAGGGAGGTGAAAAACTGTTTTTT. The encoded protein is CASSLRQGGEKLFF. The full variable domain, with the rest looked up from reference TRBV7-9 and TRBJ1-4, is DTGVSQNPRHKITKRGQNVTFRCDPISEHNRLYWYRQTLGQGPEFLTYFQNEAQLEKSRLLSDRFSAERPKGSFSTLEIQRTEQGDSAMYLCASSLRQGGEKLFFGSGTQLSVL.

V usage is TRBV2 and J usage is TRBJ1-5; D is unresolved. The CDR3 is 15 amino acids. V gave up 9 bases and J gave up 7 bases, with 22 bases separating them. In germline, CDR1 is SNHLY, CDR2 FYNNEI. The CDR3 region has the DNA TGTGCCAGTCGGAGGCGCGGGGATTCGGGACAGCCCCAGCATTTT. This gives the protein CASRRRGDSGQPQHF.

The chain is built from TRBV12-5 and TRBJ2-7; 9 positions agree with TRBD1. The CDR3 totals 14 residues. The germline V gene encodes CDR1 LGHNT and CDR2 FRNRAP. Trimming took 3 bases from V and 7 from J; bases not matched to a gene: 7. CDR3 DNA sequence: TGTGCTAGTGGTTTCGGGGGGACAGGGTGGGAGCAGTACTTC. Protein product: CASGFGGTGWEQYF.